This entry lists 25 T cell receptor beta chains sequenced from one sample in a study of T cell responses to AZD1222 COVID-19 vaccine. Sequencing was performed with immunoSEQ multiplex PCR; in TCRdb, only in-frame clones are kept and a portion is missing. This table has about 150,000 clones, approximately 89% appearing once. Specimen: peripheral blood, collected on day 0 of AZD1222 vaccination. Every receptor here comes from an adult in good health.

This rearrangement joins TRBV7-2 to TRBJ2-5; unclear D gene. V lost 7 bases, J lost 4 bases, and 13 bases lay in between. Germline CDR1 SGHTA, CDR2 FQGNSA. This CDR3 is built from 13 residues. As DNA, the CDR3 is TGTGCCAGCACCCCCGACCCGACAGAGACCCAGTACTTC. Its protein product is CASTPDPTETQYF. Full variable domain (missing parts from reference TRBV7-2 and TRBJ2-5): GAGVSQSPSNKVTEKGKDVELRCDPISGHTALYWYRQSLGQGLEFLIYFQGNSAPDKSGLPSDRFSAERTGGSVSTLTIQRTQQEDSAVYLCASTPDPTETQYFGPGTRLLVL.

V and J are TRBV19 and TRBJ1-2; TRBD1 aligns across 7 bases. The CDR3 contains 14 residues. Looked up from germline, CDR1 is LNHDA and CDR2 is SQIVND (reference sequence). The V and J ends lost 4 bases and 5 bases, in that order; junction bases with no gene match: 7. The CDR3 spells CASSTGTVAYGYTF. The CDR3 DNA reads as TGTGCCAGTAGTACCGGGACAGTCGCTTATGGCTACACCTTC.

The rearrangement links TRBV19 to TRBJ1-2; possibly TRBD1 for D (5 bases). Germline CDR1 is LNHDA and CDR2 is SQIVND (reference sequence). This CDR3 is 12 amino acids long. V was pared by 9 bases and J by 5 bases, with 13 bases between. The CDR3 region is CASSDRIYGYTF. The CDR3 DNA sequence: TGTGCCAGCTCCGACAGAATTTATGGCTACACCTTC.

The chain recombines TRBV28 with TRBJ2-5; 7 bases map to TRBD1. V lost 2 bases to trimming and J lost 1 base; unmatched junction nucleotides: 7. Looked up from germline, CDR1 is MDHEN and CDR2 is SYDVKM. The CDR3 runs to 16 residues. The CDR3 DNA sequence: TGTGCCAGCAGTTTAGGCGCCGGGACAGTCCAAGAGACCCAGTACTTC. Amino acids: CASSLGAGTVQETQYF.

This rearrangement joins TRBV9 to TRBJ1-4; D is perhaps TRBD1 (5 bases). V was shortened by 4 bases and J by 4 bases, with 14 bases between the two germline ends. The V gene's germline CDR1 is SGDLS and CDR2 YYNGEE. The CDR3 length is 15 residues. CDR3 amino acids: CASSPRTRNNEKLFF. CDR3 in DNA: TGTGCCAGCAGCCCCCGGACACGGAATAATGAAAAACTGTTTTTT.

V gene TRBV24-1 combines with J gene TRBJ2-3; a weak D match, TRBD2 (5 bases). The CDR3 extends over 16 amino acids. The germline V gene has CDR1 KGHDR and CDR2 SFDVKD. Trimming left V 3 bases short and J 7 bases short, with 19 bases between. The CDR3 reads CATSDPTGSDMNTQYF. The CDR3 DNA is TGTGCCACCAGTGATCCGACGGGGAGTGATATGAATACGCAGTATTTT.

The CDR3 region is CASSKELDGETEAFF. CDR3 nucleotide sequence: TGTGCCAGCAGCAAAGAGCTGGACGGGGAGACTGAAGCTTTCTTT. The genes are TRBV21-1 and TRBJ1-1. TRBV21-1 is reported as a pseudogene. This CDR3 spans 15 amino acids.

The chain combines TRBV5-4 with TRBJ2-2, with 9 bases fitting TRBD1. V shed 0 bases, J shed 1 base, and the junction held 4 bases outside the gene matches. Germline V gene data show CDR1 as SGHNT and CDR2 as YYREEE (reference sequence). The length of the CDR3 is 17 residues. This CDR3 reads CASSLEGTGKNTGELFF. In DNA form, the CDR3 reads TGTGCCAGCAGCTTGGAAGGGACAGGGAAGAACACCGGGGAGCTGTTTTTT.

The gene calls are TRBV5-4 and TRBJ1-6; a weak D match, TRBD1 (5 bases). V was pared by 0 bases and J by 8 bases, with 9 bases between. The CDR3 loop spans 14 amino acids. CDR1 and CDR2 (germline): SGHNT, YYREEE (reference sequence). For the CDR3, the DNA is TGTGCCAGCAGCTTGGCGCAGGGTGATTCACCCCTCCACTTT. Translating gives CASSLAQGDSPLHF. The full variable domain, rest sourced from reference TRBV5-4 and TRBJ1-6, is ETGVTQSPTHLIKTRGQQVTLRCSSQSGHNTVSWYQQALGQGPQFIFQYYREEENGRGNFPPRFSGLQFPNYSSELNVNALELDDSALYLCASSLAQGDSPLHFGNGTRLTVT.

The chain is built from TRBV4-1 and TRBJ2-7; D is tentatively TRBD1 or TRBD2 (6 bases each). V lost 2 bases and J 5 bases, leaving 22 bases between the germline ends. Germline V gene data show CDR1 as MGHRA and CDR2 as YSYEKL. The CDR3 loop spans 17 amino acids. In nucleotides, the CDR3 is TGCGCCAGCAGCCAATCTTCAGGGGAAGTCAGGAGGGACGAGCAGTACTTC. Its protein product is CASSQSSGEVRRDEQYF.

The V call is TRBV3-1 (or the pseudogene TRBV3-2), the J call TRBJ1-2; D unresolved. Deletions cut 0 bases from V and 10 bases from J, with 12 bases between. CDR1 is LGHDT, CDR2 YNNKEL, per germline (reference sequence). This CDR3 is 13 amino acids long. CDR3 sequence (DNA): TGTGCCAGCAGCCAAGACGAGGGATTCGTCTACACCTTC. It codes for CASSQDEGFVYTF.

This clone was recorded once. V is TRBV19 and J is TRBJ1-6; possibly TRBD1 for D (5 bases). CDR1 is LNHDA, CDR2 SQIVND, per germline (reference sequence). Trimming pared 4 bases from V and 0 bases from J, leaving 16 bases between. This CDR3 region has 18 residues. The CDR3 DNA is TGTGCCAGTAGTACTCCGGGACTCCAGAGCTCCTATAATTCACCCCTCCACTTT. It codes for CASSTPGLQSSYNSPLHF. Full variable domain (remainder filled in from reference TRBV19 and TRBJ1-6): DGGITQSPKYLFRKEGQNVTLSCEQNLNHDAMYWYRQDPGQGLRLIYYSQIVNDFQKGDIAEGYSVSREKKESFPLTVTSAQKNPTAFYLCASSTPGLQSSYNSPLHFGNGTRLTVT.

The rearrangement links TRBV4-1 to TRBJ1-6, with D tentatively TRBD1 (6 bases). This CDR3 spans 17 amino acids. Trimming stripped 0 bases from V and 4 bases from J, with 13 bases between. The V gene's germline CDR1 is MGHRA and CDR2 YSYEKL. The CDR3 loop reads CASSQDADSPYNSPLHF. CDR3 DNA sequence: TGCGCCAGCAGCCAAGACGCGGACAGTCCGTATAATTCACCCCTCCACTTT.

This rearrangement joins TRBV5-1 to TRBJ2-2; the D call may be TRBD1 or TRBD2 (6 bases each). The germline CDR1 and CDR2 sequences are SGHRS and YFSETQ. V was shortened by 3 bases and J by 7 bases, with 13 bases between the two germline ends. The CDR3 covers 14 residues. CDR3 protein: CASSWGALGGELFF. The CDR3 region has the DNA TGCGCCAGCAGCTGGGGGGCGCTTGGCGGGGAGCTGTTTTTT. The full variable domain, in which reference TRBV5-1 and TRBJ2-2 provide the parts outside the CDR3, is KAGVTQTPRYLIKTRGQQVTLSCSPISGHRSVSWYQQTPGQGLQFLFEYFSETQRNKGNFPGRFSGRQFSNSRSEMNVSTLELGDSALYLCASSWGALGGELFFGEGSRLTVL.

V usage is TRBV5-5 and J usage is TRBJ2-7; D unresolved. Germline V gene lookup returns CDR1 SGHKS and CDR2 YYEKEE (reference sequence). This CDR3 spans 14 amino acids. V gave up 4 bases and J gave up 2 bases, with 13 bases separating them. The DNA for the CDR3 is TGTGCCAGCAGCCCCCTCCCGCTCACCTACGAGCAGTACTTC. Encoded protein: CASSPLPLTYEQYF.

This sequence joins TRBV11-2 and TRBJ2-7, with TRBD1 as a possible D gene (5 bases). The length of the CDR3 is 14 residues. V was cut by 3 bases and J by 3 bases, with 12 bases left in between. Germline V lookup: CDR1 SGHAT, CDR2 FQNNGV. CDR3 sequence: CASSLGLLGYEQYF. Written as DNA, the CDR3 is TGTGCCAGCAGCTTGGGGCTTTTAGGCTACGAGCAGTACTTC.

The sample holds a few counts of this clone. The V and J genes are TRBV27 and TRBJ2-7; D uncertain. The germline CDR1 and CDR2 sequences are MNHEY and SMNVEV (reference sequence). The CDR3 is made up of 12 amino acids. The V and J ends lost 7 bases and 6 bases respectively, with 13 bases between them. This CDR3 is CASKAWGTEQYF. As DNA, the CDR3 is TGTGCCAGCAAGGCGTGGGGAACCGAGCAGTACTTC.

The chain's CDR3 is CASSLAQYSSYEQYF. The CDR3, as DNA: TGCGCCAGCAGCTTGGCCCAGTATTCTTCCTACGAGCAGTACTTC. This chain joins TRBV5-1 and TRBJ2-7; D remains unclear. The CDR3 length is 15 residues. V lost 0 bases and J lost 1, with 11 bases in between. Germline V CDR1 and CDR2: SGHRS, YFSETQ.

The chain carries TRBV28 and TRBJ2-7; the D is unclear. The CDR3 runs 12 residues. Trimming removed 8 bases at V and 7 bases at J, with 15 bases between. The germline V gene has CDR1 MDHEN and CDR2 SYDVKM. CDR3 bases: TGTGCCAGCGCCCTACAAAAGAGGGAGCAGTACTTC. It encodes CASALQKREQYF.

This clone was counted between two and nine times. This CDR3 reads CASSPEGEAFF. CDR3 bases: TGTGCCAGCTCACCAGAGGGCGAAGCTTTCTTT. This chain joins TRBV18 and TRBJ1-1; D gene uncertain. This CDR3 is built from 11 residues. Trimming cost V 2 bases and J 8 bases, with 6 bases left between them. Germline V CDR1 and CDR2: KGHSH, LQKENI.

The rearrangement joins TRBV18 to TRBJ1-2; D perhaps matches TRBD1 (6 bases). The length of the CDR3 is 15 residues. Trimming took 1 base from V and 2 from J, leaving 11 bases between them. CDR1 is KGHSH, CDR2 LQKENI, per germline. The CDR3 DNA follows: TGTGCCAGCTCACCACTGGACAGAGCGAACTATGGCTACACCTTC. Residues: CASSPLDRANYGYTF.

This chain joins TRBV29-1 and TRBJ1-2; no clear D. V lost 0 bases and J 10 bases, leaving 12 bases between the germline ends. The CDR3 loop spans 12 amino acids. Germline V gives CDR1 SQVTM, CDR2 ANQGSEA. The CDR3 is CSVEDAGRSYTF. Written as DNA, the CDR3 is TGCAGCGTTGAAGACGCGGGCAGATCCTACACCTTC.

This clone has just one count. Here the CDR3 reads CASSQDLDTAPINYGYTF. The CDR3 coding sequence is TGTGCCAGCAGCCAAGATCTCGACACTGCCCCAATCAACTATGGCTACACCTTC. The V gene is TRBV4-2, the J gene TRBJ1-2; D gene unclear. The CDR3 is made up of 18 amino acids. The V gene lost 0 bases and the J gene lost 2 bases, with 19 bases spanning the gap. Germline values: CDR1 LGHNA, CDR2 YNFKEQ.

The CDR3, as DNA: TGTGCCAGCAGCCAAAGGGGACAGGACGATTCACCCCTCCACTTT. Its translation: CASSQRGQDDSPLHF. The V gene is TRBV3-1 (or the pseudogene TRBV3-2), the J gene TRBJ1-6; 8 nucleotides match TRBD1. J lost 8 bases, V lost 2 bases, and 5 bases had no gene match. CDR3 length: 15 amino acids. CDR1 is LGHDT and CDR2 is YNNKEL in the germline V gene (reference sequence).

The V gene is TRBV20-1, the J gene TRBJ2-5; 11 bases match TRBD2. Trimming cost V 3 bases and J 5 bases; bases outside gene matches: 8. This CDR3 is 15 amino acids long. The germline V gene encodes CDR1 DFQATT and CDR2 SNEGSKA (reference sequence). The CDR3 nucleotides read TGCAGTGCTAGTATAGCGGGGGGGCCTGGGGAGACCCAGTACTTC. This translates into CSASIAGGPGETQYF.